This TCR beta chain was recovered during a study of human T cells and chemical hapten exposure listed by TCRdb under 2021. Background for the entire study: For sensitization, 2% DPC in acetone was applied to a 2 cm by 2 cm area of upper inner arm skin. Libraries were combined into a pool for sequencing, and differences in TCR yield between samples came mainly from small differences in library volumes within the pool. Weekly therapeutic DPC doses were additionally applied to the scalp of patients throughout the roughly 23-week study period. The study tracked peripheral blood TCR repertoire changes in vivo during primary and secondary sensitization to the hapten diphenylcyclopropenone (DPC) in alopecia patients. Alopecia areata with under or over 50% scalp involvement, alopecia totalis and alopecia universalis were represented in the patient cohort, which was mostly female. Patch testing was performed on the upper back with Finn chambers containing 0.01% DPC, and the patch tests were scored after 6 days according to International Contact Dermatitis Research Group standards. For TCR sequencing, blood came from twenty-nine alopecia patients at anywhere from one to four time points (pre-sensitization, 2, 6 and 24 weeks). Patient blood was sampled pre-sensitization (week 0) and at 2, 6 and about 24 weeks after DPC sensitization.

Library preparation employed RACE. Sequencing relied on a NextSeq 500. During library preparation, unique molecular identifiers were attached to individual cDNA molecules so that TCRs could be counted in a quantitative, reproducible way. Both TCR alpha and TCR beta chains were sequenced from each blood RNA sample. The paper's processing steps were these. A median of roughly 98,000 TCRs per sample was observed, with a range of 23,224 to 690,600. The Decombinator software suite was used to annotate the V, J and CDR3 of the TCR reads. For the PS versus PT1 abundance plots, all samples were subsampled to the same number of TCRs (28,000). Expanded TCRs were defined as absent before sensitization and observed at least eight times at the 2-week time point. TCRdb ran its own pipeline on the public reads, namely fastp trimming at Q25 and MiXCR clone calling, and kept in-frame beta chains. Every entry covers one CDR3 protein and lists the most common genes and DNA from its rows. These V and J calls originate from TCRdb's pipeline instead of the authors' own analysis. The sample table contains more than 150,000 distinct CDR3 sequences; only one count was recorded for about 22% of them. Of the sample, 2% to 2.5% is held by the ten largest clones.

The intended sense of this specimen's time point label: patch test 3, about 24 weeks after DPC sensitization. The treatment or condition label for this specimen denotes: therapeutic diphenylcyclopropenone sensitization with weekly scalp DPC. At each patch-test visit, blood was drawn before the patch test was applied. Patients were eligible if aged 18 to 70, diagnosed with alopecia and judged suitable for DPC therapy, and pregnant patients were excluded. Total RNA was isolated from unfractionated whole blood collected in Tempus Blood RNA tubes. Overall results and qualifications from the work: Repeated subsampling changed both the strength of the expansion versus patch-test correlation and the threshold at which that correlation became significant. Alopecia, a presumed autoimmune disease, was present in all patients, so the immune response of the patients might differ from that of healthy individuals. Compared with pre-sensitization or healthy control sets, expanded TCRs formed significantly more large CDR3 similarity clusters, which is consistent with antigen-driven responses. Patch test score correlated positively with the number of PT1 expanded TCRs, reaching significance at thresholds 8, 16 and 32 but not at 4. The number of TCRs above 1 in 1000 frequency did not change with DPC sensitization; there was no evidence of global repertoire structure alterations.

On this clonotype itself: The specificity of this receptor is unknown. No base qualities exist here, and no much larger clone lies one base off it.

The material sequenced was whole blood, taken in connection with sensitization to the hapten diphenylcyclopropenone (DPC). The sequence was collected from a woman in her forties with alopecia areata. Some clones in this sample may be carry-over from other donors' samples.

The nucleotide sequence is given as TGTGCCAGCAGCTGGGAGGGGGAACAGCCCCAGCATTTT. Translation gives CASSWEGEQPQHF. The chain is encoded by TRBV6-1 joined to TRBJ1-5, with TRBD1 tentatively as D gene (6 bases match). Per the germline V gene, MNHNS is the CDR1 and SASEGT is the CDR2. From its cysteine to its phenylalanine, the CDR3 spans 13 amino acids. The DNA shown is the 39-base CDR3, in frame from base 1. V gives up 6 bases and J gives up 7 bases, and the segment between their germline ends measures 13 bases.